Presented here are 26 T cell receptor beta chains from one specimen sequenced in a study of T cells in Graves' hyperthyroidism and ophthalmopathy. Amplification yielded TCR beta CDR3 regions, with RNA transcripts as the source. First-round RT-PCR targeting the TCR CDR3 was performed with the HTBI primer set. TCRdb independently ran MiXCR on the multiplex PCR reads; one entry per CDR3 protein. The sample lists roughly 380,000 distinct CDR3 sequences; 14% were seen once. What was sequenced was blood. These receptors came from a woman aged 60-75 years with Graves' hyperthyroidism.

At least ten counts were recorded for this clonotype. V is TRBV11-2 and J is TRBJ2-7, with 9 bases matching TRBD1. CDR1 is SGHAT, CDR2 FQNNGV, per germline. The CDR3 length is 15 residues. The V gene end was trimmed by 7 bases and the J gene end by 6 bases; junction bases not matched to a gene: 13. The CDR3 sequence: CASTRRGQGKVEQYF. The CDR3 DNA is TGTGCCAGCACGCGCCGCGGACAGGGGAAAGTCGAGCAGTACTTC.

The V and J genes are TRBV24-1 and TRBJ2-1, with a possible D match to TRBD1 (5 bases). Trimming cost V 1 base and J 3 bases, with 12 bases left between them. CDR3 size: 16 residues. Germline V gene lookup returns CDR1 KGHDR and CDR2 SFDVKD. The CDR3, as DNA: TGTGCCACCAGTGATTTCCAGGGTTCTTTCTACAATGAGCAGTTCTTC. As protein: CATSDFQGSFYNEQFF.

This clonotype was seen many times. The chain uses TRBV20-1 and TRBJ2-7; D remains ambiguous. The V gene's germline CDR1 is DFQATT and CDR2 SNEGSKA (reference sequence). The CDR3 is 15 residues long. Trimming took off 0 bases at V and 2 bases at J, with 14 bases between the two ends. CDR3 DNA: TGCAGTGCTAGAGATTCTCGATGGACCCCCTACGAGCAGTACTTC. Its protein product is CSARDSRWTPYEQYF.

This clonotype was detected only a few times. The chain is built from TRBV12-3 or TRBV12-4 and TRBJ2-3, with 7 positions matching TRBD2. The length of the CDR3 is 15 residues. V was pared by 0 bases and J by 6 bases, with 6 bases of the junction left unmatched. CDR3 residues: CASSLATAGADTQYF. Written as DNA, the CDR3 is TGTGCCAGCAGTTTAGCTACGGCGGGAGCGGATACGCAGTATTTT.

This clonotype appeared a few times. The CDR3 does not close with the conserved phenylalanine or tryptophan, likely indicating a read error. The chain carries TRBV18 and TRBJ2-1; D gene uncertain. The germline V gene encodes CDR1 KGHSH and CDR2 LQKENI. The CDR3 loop spans 11 amino acids. V lost 2 bases and J 7 bases, leaving 3 bases between the germline ends. CDR3 nucleotide sequence: TGTGCCAGCTCACCATTGAATGAGCAGTTCCTC. This sequence encodes CASSPLNEQFL.

This clonotype has at least ten counts. The junction departs from germline at one end; a sequencing error may be responsible. This chain connects TRBV5-8 to TRBJ1-1, with D unclear. CDR3 length: 13 amino acids. Germline-derived CDR1 and CDR2 are SGHTS and YDEGEE. CDR3 sequence: CASNLAANTEAFF. In nucleotides, the CDR3 is TGTGCCAGCAACTTGGCGGCGAACACTGAAGCTTTCTTT. The full variable domain, with the rest looked up from reference TRBV5-8 and TRBJ1-1, is EAGVTQSPTHLIKTRGQQATLRCSPISGHTSVYWYQQALGLGLQFLLWYDEGEERNRGNFPPRFSGRQFPNYSSELNVNALELEDSALYLCASNLAANTEAFFGQGTRLTVV.

This clonotype has a count of ten or more. V gene TRBV2 combines with J gene TRBJ2-3, with 9 nucleotides matching TRBD1. Germline lookup yields CDR1 SNHLY and CDR2 FYNNEI. The CDR3 has 15 amino acids. Trimming cost V 6 bases and J 7 bases; bases outside gene matches: 11. The CDR3 DNA sequence: TGTGCCAGCAGCGGCCGGGACAGGGTCGGGAATACGCAGTATTTT. Translation: CASSGRDRVGNTQYF. Combining the CDR3 with reference TRBV2 and TRBJ2-3 gives the whole variable domain EPEVTQTPSHQVTQMGQEVILRCVPISNHLYFYWYRQILGQKVEFLVSFYNNEISEKSEIFDDQFSVERPDGSNFTLKIRSTKLEDSAMYFCASSGRDRVGNTQYFGPGTRLTVL.

This clonotype was detected a few times. This chain uses TRBV6-6 with TRBJ2-1; 12 bases are a match to TRBD2. After removal of 2 bases from V and 6 bases from J, the junction contained 8 bases not matched to a gene. Germline CDR1 MNHNY, CDR2 SVGAGI (reference sequence). The CDR3 loop spans 17 amino acids. CDR3 coding DNA: TGTGCCAGCAGTTACGGGCCGGGACTAGCGGGTATCAATGAGCAGTTCTTC. This translates into CASSYGPGLAGINEQFF.

This clonotype has at least ten counts. As DNA, the CDR3 is TGTGCCAGCAGTCCCACGACGCACCCCTCCGGGGGCTACACCTTC. Translated, it gives CASSPTTHPSGGYTF. The rearrangement links TRBV6-1 to TRBJ1-2; D is ambiguous. Germline-derived CDR1 and CDR2 are MNHNS and SASEGT. The CDR3 has 15 amino acids. V was pared by 5 bases and J by 8 bases, with 21 bases between.

In this sample, this clonotype turned up many times. This chain joins TRBV28 and TRBJ2-5; no definite D call. V was pared by 7 bases and J by 5 bases, with 17 bases between. Germline values: CDR1 MDHEN, CDR2 SYDVKM. The CDR3 extends over 14 amino acids. CDR3 region: CASTLGYTFETQYF. The CDR3 DNA sequence: TGTGCCAGCACCCTGGGGTATACTTTTGAGACCCAGTACTTC.

This clonotype was picked up many times. The rearrangement links TRBV10-2 to TRBJ1-1; weak D call: TRBD1 (6 bases). The CDR3 totals 14 residues. Germline V gene lookup returns CDR1 WSHSY and CDR2 SAAADI. Trimming pared 7 bases from V and 0 bases from J, leaving 12 bases between. The CDR3 here is CASMGAWVNTEAFF. In DNA, the CDR3 is TGCGCCAGCATGGGGGCATGGGTGAACACTGAAGCTTTCTTT.

The table lists this clonotype with many counts. This rearrangement joins TRBV27 to TRBJ2-1, with D perhaps TRBD2 (6 bases). This CDR3 is built from 14 residues. The germline V and J ends were trimmed by 2 bases and 9 bases, with 14 bases remaining between them. CDR1 MNHEY and CDR2 SMNVEV come from the germline V gene (reference sequence). The CDR3 reads CASSLGGGEVEQFF. CDR3 bases: TGTGCCAGCAGTTTAGGAGGAGGGGAAGTTGAGCAGTTCTTC.

This chain connects TRBV10-1 to TRBJ1-1; D is ambiguous. This CDR3 is 13 amino acids long. V was trimmed by 7 bases and J by 3 bases, leaving 12 bases between them. CDR1 is WNHNN, CDR2 SYGVQD, per germline (reference sequence). For the CDR3, the DNA is TGCGCCAGCAAGGACGGACGCTACACTGAAGCTTTCTTT. This gives the protein CASKDGRYTEAFF.

Concerning this clonotype itself: This may arise from a read error, as a much more abundant clone is one base away. Likely a read error: the CDR3 ends without its conserved phenylalanine or tryptophan. Here the CDR3 reads CASSLGQNLNTEAFL. CDR3 DNA: TGCGCCAGCAGCTTGGGTCAGAATCTGAACACTGAAGCTTTCCTT. The chain combines TRBV5-1 with TRBJ1-1; D unclear. Germline V gene sequence: CDR1 SGHRS, CDR2 YFSETQ. The length of the CDR3 is 15 residues. V was cut by 0 bases and J by 0 bases, with 9 bases left in between.

In this sample, this clonotype turned up many times. The J gene is TRBJ1-2, the V gene TRBV27; 9 bases align to TRBD1. CDR3 length: 14 amino acids. Germline CDR1 and CDR2: MNHEY and SMNVEV (reference sequence). The junction had 8 bases not matched to a gene; V was cut back by 4 bases and J by 8 bases. The CDR3 is CASSSPGQGLGYTF. The CDR3 DNA reads as TGTGCCAGCAGTTCACCGGGACAGGGACTGGGCTACACCTTC.

This clonotype was seen many times. This rearrangement joins TRBV2 to TRBJ1-1; 9 bases agree with TRBD1. CDR1 is SNHLY and CDR2 is FYNNEI in the germline V gene. J was trimmed by 4 bases and V by 9 bases; bases with no gene match: 6. The CDR3 runs 13 residues. CDR3 coding DNA: TGTGCCAGACAGGGGGCGCGATTCACTGAAGCTTTCTTT. Protein sequence: CARQGARFTEAFF.

At least ten counts were recorded for this clonotype. The genes are TRBV2 and TRBJ2-1, with 10 nucleotides matching TRBD2. In germline, CDR1 is SNHLY, CDR2 FYNNEI. V shed 4 bases, J shed 7 bases, and the junction held 7 bases outside the gene matches. The CDR3 is 15 amino acids. CDR3 nucleotides: TGTGCCAGCAGTGCAACTAGCGGGAAGGGTAATGAGCAGTTCTTC. Its translation: CASSATSGKGNEQFF.

This rearrangement joins TRBV6-1 to TRBJ1-3; D gene unclear. Trimming left V 10 bases short and J 3 bases short, with 16 bases between. Germline CDR1 is MNHNS and CDR2 is SASEGT. The CDR3 contains 14 residues. CDR3 DNA: TGTGCCACAGGAGCGACATACAATGGAAACACCATATATTTT. The encoded protein is CATGATYNGNTIYF.

This clonotype was seen at least ten times. The chain combines TRBV7-8 with TRBJ1-5; unclear D gene. V was shortened by 5 bases and J by 0 bases, with 8 bases between the two germline ends. Germline lookup yields CDR1 SGHVS and CDR2 FQNEAQ. CDR3 length: 14 residues. The CDR3 DNA is TGTGCCAGCAGCCCCCCCCATAGCAATCAGCCCCAGCATTTT. Encoded protein: CASSPPHSNQPQHF.

This clonotype was observed many times. V gene TRBV20-1 combines with J gene TRBJ2-7; D may be TRBD2 (6 bases). Germline V gene data show CDR1 as DFQATT and CDR2 as SNEGSKA (reference sequence). Trimming took off 3 bases at V and 4 bases at J, with 10 bases between the two ends. The CDR3 has 12 amino acids. The CDR3 bases are TGCAGTGCTAGGGGGAGGAAGTACGAGCAGTACTTC. This codes for CSARGRKYEQYF.

To note about this clonotype: This may stem from a read error, because a much larger clone lies one nucleotide away. The chain recombines TRBV7-9 with TRBJ2-7, with 8 bases that match TRBD2. CDR1 and CDR2 (germline): SEHNR, FQNEAQ (reference sequence). The CDR3 extends over 14 amino acids. For the CDR3, the DNA is TGTGTCAGCAGCTTACCGGGAGGGCCGGAAGAGCAGTACTTC. Encoded protein: CVSSLPGGPEEQYF.

There are many counts of this clonotype. The V gene is TRBV20-1, the J gene TRBJ2-4, with unresolved D. Germline CDR1 reads DFQATT; CDR2 reads SNEGSKA (reference sequence). V was trimmed by 2 bases and J by 0 bases, leaving 11 bases between them. The CDR3 runs to 15 residues. This CDR3 is CSARPAYLAKNIQYF. CDR3 DNA: TGCAGTGCTAGACCAGCTTATTTAGCCAAAAACATTCAGTACTTC.

Ten or more counts support this clonotype. The genes are TRBV2 and TRBJ2-5, with TRBD1 identical over 7 bases. Germline V gene lookup returns CDR1 SNHLY and CDR2 FYNNEI. There are 14 residues in the CDR3. V lost 4 bases and J lost 5; bases outside the gene matches: 7. CDR3 in DNA: TGTGCCAGCAGTGTGAAGGGGGCGCGGGAGACCCAGTACTTC. It yields the protein CASSVKGARETQYF.

In this sample, this clonotype turned up many times. V is TRBV5-1 and J is TRBJ2-7; D perhaps matches TRBD1 (6 bases). The ends were cut back, 3 bases at V and 7 bases at J, with 20 bases in the middle. The CDR3 sequence is 15 residues long. CDR1 is SGHRS and CDR2 is YFSETQ in the germline V gene. The CDR3 spells CASSYGTPGQEEQYF. The CDR3 DNA is TGCGCCAGCAGCTACGGGACACCCGGGCAAGAGGAGCAGTACTTC.

The chain uses TRBV5-1 and TRBJ1-2; TRBD1 matches 8 bases. CDR1 is SGHRS, CDR2 YFSETQ, per germline. CDR3 length: 16 residues. With 1 base clipped from V and 6 bases from J, the junction kept 11 bases outside the gene matches. This CDR3 is CASSLSPQGAGDGYTF. The CDR3 nucleotides are TGCGCCAGCAGCTTGTCACCCCAGGGGGCAGGGGATGGCTACACCTTC.

This clonotype was found many times. The V call is TRBV20-1, the J call TRBJ1-4; TRBD1 aligns across 9 bases. Germline V gene sequence: CDR1 DFQATT, CDR2 SNEGSKA (reference sequence). J gave up 6 bases and V 6 bases, and 5 bases lay outside the gene matches. CDR3 length: 13 amino acids. As DNA, the CDR3 is TGCAGTGCCAGGACAGGGGCGGATGAAAAACTGTTTTTT. Translated, it gives CSARTGADEKLFF.